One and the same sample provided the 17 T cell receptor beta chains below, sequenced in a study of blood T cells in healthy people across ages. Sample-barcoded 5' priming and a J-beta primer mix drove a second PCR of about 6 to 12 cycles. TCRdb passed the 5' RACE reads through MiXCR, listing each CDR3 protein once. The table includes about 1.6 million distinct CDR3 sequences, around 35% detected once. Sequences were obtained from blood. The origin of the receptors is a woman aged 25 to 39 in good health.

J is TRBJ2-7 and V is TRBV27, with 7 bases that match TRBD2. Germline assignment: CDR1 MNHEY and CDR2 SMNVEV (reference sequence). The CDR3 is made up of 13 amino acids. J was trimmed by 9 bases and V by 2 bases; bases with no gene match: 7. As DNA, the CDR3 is TGTGCCAGCAGTTTAGCGAGCGGGACCGCGCAGTACTTC. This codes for CASSLASGTAQYF.

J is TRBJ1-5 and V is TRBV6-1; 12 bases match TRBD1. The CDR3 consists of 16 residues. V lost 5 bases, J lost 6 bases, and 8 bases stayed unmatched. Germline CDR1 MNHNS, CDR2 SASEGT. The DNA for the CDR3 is TGTGCCAGCAGTTCACGGGACAGGGGGCAGAGTCAGCCCCAGCATTTT. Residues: CASSSRDRGQSQPQHF.

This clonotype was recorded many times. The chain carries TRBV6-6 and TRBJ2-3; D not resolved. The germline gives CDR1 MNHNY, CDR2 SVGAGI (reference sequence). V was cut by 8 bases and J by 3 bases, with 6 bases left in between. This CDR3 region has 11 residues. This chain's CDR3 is CASAKTDTQYF. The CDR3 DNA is TGTGCCAGCGCAAAAACAGATACGCAGTATTTT.

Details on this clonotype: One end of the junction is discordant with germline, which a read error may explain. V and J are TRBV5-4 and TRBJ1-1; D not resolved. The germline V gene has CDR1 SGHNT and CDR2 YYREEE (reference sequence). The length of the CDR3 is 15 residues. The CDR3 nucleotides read TGTGCCGGCAGCTCCGGTTCAGGAATGGACACTGAAGCTTTCTTT. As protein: CAGSSGSGMDTEAFF.

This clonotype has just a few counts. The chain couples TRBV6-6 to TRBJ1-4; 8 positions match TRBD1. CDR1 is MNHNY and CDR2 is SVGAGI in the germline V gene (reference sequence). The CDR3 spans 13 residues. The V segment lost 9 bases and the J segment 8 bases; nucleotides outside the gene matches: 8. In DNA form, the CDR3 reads TGTGCCAGTGGGACAGGTACTCCCGAAAAACTGTTTTTT. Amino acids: CASGTGTPEKLFF.

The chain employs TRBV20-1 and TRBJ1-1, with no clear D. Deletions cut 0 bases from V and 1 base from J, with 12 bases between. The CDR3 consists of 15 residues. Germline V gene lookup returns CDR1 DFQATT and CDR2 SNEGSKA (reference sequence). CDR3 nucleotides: TGCAGTGCTAGAGATCAGCCAGGATGGAACACTGAAGCTTTCTTT. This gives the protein CSARDQPGWNTEAFF.

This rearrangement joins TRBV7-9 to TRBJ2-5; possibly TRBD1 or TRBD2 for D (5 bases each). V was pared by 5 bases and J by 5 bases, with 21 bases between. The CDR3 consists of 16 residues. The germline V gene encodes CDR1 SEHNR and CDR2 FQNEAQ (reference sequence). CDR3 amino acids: CASSPGTAPSEETQYF. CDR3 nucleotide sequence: TGTGCCAGCAGCCCGGGGACCGCCCCCTCTGAGGAGACCCAGTACTTC.

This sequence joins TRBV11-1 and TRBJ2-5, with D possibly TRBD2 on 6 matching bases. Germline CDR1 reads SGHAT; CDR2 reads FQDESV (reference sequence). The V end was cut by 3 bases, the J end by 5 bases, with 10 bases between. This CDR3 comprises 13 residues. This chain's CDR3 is CASSFRGMETQYF. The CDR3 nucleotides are TGTGCCAGCAGCTTTCGGGGGATGGAGACCCAGTACTTC.

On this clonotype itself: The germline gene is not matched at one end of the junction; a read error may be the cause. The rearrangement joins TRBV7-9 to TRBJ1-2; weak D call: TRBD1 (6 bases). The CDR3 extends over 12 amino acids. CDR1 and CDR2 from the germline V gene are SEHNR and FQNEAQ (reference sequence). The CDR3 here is CASSLTGQGYIF. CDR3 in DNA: TGTGCCAGCAGCTTAACAGGGCAAGGCTACATCTTC.

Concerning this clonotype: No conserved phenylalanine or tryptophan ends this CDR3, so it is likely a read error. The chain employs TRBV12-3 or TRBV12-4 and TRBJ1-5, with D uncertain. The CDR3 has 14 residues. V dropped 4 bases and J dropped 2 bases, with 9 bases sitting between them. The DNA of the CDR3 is TGTGCCAGCAGTTCAGGTCCGCGCAATCAGCCCCAGCATTCT. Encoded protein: CASSSGPRNQPQHS.

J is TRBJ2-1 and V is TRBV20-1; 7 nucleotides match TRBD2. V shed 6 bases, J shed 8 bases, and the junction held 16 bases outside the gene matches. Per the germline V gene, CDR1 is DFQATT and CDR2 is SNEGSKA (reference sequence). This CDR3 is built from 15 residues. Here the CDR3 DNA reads TGCAGTGCCCGGTCAGGGACTACAACGTGGGATGAGCAGTTCTTC. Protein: CSARSGTTTWDEQFF.

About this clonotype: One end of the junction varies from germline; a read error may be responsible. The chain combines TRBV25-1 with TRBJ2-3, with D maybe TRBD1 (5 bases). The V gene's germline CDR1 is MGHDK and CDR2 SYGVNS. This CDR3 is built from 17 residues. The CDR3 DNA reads TGTGCCCGCAGTGAATGGAAAGAAAGCAGGGTAGGGGATACGCAGTATTTT. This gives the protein CARSEWKESRVGDTQYF.

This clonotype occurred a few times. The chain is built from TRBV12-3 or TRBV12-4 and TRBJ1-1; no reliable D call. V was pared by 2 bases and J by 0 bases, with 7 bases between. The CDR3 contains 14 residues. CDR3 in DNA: TGTGCCAGCAGTTTAAAATCGGTGAACACTGAAGCTTTCTTT. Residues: CASSLKSVNTEAFF.

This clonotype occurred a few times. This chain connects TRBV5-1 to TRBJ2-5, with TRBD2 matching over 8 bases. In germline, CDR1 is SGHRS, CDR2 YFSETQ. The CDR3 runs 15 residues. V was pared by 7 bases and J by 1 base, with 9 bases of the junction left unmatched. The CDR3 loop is CASAPAGGAQETQYF. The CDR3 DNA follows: TGCGCCAGCGCCCCGGCGGGAGGCGCCCAAGAGACCCAGTACTTC.

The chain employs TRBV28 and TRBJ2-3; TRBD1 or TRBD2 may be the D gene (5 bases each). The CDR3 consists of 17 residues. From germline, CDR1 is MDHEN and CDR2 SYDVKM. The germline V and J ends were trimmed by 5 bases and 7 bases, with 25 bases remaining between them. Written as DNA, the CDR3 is TGTGCCAGCAGTCAAACCGGGACCATCGACATGCTAAATACGCAGTATTTT. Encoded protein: CASSQTGTIDMLNTQYF.

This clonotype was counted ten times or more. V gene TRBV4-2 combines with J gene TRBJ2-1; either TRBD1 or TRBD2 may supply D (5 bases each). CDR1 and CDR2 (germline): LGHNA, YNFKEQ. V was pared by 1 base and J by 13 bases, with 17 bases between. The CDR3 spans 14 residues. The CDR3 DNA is TGTGCCAGCAGCCAAGCTGCCGGGGCCGGGTATCAGTTCTTC. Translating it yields CASSQAAGAGYQFF.

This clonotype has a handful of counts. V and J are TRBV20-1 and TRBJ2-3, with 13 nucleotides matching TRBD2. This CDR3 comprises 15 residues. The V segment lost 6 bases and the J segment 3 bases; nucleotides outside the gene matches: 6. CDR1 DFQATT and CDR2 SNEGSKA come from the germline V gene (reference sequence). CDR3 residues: CSAQMGLAGTDTQYF. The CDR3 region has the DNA TGCAGTGCGCAAATGGGACTAGCGGGAACAGATACGCAGTATTTT.